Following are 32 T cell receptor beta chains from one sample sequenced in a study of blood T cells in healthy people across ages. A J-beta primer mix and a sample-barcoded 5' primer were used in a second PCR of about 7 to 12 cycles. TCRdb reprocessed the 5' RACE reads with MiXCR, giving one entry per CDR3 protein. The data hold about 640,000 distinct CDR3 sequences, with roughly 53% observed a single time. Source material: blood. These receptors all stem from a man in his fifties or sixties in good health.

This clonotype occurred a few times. Written as DNA, the CDR3 is TGTGCCAGCAGTTGGAAAGGACGGGGAGAGACCCAGTACTTC. Amino acid sequence: CASSWKGRGETQYF. V is TRBV27 and J is TRBJ2-5; D might be TRBD2 (5 bases). CDR3 length: 14 residues. CDR1 and CDR2 (germline): MNHEY, SMNVEV (reference sequence). V was clipped by 4 bases and J by 4 bases, with 13 bases between them.

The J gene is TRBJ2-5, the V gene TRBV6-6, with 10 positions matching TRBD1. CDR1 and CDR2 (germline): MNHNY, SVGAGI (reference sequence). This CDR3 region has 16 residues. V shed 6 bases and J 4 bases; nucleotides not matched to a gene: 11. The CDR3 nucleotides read TGTGCCAGCAGCCCGGGACAGGGGAAGGTCGGAGAGACCCAGTACTTC. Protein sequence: CASSPGQGKVGETQYF.

The DNA for the CDR3 is TGTGCCAGCTCACAGGACAGAGACTGTGGCTACACCTTC. It is translated as CASSQDRDCGYTF. This chain joins TRBV18 and TRBJ1-2; tentative D call: TRBD1 (6 bases). The V end was cut by 4 bases, the J end by 7 bases, with 13 bases between. This CDR3 region has 13 residues. Germline CDR1 KGHSH, CDR2 LQKENI.

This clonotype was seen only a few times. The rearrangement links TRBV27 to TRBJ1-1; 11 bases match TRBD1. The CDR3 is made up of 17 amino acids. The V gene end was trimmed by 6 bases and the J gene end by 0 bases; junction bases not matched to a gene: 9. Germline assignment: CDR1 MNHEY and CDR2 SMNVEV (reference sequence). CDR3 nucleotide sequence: TGTGCCAGCAGCCCGGGGACAGGGGGGGCCCTGAACACTGAAGCTTTCTTT. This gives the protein CASSPGTGGALNTEAFF.

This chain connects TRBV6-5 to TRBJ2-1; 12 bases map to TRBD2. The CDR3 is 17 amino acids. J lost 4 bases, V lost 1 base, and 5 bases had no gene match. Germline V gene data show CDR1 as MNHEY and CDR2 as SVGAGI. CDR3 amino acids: CASSYWLAGGLYNEQFF. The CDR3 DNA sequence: TGTGCCAGCAGTTACTGGCTAGCGGGGGGGCTTTACAATGAGCAGTTCTTC.

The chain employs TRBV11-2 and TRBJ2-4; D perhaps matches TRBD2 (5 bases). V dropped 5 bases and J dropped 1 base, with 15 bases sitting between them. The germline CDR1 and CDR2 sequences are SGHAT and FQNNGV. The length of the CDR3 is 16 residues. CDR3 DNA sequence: TGTGCCAGCAGCCGCCTAGCAATGACCGCCAAAAACATTCAGTACTTC. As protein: CASSRLAMTAKNIQYF.

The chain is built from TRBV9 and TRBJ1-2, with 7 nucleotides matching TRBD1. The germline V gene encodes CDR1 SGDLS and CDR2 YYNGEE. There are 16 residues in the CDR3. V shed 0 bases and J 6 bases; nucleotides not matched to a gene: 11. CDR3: CASSVAPGDRGHGYTF. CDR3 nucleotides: TGTGCCAGCAGCGTAGCCCCCGGGGACAGAGGCCATGGCTACACCTTC.

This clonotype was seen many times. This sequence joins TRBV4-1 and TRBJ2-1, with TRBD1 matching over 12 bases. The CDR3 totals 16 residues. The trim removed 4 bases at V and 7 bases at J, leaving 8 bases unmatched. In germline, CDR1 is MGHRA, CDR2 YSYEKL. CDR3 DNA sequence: TGCGCCAGCAGCCGTTCCGGGACAGGGGGCTTTAATGAGCAGTTCTTC. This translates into CASSRSGTGGFNEQFF.

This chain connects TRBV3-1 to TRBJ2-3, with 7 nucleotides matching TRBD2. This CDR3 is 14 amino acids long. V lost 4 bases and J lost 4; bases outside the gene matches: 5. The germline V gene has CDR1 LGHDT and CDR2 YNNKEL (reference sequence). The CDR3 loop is CASSRTRFADTQYF. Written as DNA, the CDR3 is TGTGCCAGCAGCCGGACTAGGTTCGCAGATACGCAGTATTTT.

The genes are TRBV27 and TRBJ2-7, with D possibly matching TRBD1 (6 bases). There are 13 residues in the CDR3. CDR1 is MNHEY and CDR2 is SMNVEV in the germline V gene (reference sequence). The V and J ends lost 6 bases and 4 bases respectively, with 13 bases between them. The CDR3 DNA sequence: TGTGCCAGCAGGGGACACTCCAATTACGAGCAGTACTTC. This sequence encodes CASRGHSNYEQYF.

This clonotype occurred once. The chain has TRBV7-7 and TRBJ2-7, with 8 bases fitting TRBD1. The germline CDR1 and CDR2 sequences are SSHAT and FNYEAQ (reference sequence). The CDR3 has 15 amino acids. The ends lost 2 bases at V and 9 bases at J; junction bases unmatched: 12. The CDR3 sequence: CASSLTRTGNEGQYF. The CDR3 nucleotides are TGTGCCAGCAGCTTAACCCGGACAGGGAATGAGGGGCAGTACTTC. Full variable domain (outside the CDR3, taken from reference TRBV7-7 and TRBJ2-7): GAGVSQSPRYKVTKRGQDVTLRCDPISSHATLYWYQQALGQGPEFLTYFNYEAQPDKSGLPSDRFSAERPEGSISTLTIQRTEQRDSAMYRCASSLTRTGNEGQYFGPGTRLTVT.

CDR3 nucleotides: TGTGCCAGCAGCAAGGGACTAGCGGCGCTCACAGATACGCAGTATTTT. Its protein product is CASSKGLAALTDTQYF. This chain connects TRBV6-2 or TRBV6-3 to TRBJ2-3; 11 positions match TRBD2. V was clipped by 6 bases and J by 2 bases; unmatched bases: 7. The germline gives CDR1 MNHEY, CDR2 SVGEGT. The length of the CDR3 is 16 residues.

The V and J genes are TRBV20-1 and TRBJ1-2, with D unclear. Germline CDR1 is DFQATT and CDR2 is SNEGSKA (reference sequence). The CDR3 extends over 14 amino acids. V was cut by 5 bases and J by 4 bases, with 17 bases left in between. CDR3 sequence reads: CSAAQGLEAYGYTF. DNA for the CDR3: TGCAGTGCTGCCCAAGGACTGGAGGCCTATGGCTACACCTTC.

The CDR3 bases are TGCAGTGCCCAGGACTTTCAAGAGACCCAGTACTTC. This translates into CSAQDFQETQYF. The rearrangement uses TRBV20-1 and TRBJ2-5; TRBD2 might be the D (5 bases). The ends were cut back, 6 bases at V and 2 bases at J, with 10 bases in the middle. Germline assignment: CDR1 DFQATT and CDR2 SNEGSKA (reference sequence). The CDR3 contains 12 residues.

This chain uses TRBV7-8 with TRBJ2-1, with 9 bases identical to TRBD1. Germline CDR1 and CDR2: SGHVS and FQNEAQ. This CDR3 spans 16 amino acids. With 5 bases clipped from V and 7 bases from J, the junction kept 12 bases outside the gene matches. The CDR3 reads CASSASRDRAGNEQFF. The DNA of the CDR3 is TGTGCCAGCAGCGCTAGCCGGGACAGGGCGGGGAATGAGCAGTTCTTC.

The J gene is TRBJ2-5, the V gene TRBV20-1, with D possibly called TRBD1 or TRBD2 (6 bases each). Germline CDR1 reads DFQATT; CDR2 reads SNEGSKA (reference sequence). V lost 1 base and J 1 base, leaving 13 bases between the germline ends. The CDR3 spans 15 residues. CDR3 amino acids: CSARGDPGAQETQYF. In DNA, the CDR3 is TGCAGTGCTAGAGGGGACCCGGGGGCCCAAGAGACCCAGTACTTC.

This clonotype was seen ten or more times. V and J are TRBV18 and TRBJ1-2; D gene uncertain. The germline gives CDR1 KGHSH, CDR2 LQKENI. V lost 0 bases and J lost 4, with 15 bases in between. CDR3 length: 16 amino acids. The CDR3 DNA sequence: TGTGCCAGCTCACCACCGGGTGTGGACGCTTCCTATGGCTACACCTTC. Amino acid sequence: CASSPPGVDASYGYTF.

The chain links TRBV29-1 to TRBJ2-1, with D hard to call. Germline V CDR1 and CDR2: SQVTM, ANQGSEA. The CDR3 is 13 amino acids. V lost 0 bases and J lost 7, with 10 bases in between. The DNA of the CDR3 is TGCAGCGTTGAAGATCTTATCAGTAATGAGCAGTTCTTC. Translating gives CSVEDLISNEQFF.

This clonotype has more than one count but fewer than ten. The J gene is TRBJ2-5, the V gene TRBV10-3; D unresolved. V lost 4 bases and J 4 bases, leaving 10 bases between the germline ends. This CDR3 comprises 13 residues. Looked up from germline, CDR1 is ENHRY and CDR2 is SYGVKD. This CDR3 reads CAISAGFGETQYF. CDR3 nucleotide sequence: TGTGCCATCAGTGCTGGGTTCGGAGAGACCCAGTACTTC.

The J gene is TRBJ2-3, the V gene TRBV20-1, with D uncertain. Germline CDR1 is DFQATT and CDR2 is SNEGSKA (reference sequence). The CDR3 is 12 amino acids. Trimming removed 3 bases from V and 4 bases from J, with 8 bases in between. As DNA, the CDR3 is TGCAGTGCTAGGGTTGGTTCAGATACGCAGTATTTT. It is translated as CSARVGSDTQYF.

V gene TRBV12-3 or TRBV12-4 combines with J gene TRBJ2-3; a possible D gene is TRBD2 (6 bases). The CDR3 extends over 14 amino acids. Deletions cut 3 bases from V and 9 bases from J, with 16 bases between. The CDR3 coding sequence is TGTGCCAGCAGTTTTGGGGGGACGTTAGGCACGCAGTATTTT. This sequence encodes CASSFGGTLGTQYF.

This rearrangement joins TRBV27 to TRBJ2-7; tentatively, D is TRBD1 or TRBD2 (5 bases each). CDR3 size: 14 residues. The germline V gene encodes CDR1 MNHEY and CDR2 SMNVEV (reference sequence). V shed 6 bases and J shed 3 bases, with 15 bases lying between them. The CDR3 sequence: CASSPTGRFYEQYF. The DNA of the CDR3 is TGTGCCAGCAGCCCGACGGGACGGTTCTACGAGCAGTACTTC.

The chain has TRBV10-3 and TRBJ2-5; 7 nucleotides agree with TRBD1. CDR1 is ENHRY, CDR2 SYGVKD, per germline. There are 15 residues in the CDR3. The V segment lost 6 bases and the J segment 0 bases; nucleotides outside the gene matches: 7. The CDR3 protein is CAISPGQPNQETQYF. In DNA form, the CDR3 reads TGTGCCATCAGCCCGGGACAGCCCAACCAAGAGACCCAGTACTTC.

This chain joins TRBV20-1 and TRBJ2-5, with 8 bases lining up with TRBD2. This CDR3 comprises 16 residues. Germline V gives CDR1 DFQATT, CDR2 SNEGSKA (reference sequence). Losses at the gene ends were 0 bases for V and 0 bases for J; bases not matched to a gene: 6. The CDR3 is CSARDPTSAYQETQYF. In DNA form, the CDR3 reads TGCAGTGCTAGAGACCCGACTAGCGCCTACCAAGAGACCCAGTACTTC.

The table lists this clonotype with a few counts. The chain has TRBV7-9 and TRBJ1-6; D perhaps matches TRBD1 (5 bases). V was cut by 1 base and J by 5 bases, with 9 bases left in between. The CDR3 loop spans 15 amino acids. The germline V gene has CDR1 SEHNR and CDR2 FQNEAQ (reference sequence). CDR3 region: CASSLVDTNNSPLHF. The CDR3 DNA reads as TGTGCCAGCAGCTTAGTGGACACCAATAATTCACCCCTCCACTTT.

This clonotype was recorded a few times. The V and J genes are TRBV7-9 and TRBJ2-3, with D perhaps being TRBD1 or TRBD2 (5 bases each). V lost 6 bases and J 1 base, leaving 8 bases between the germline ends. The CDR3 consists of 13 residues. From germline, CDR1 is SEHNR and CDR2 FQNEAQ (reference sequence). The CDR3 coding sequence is TGTGCCAGCAGGCGAGGGGGCACAGATACGCAGTATTTT. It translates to CASRRGGTDTQYF.

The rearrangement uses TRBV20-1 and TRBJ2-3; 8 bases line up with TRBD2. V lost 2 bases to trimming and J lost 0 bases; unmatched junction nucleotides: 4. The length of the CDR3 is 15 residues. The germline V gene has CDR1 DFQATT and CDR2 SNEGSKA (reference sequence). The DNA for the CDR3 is TGCAGTGCTAGACGGGGGGGGCAGAGCACAGATACGCAGTATTTT. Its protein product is CSARRGGQSTDTQYF.

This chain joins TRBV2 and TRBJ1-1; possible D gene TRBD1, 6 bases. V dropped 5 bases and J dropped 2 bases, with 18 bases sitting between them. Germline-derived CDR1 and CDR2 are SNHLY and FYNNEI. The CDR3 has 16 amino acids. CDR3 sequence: CASSTTGLRGNTEAFF. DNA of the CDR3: TGTGCCAGCAGTACTACAGGGTTAAGAGGAAACACTGAAGCTTTCTTT.

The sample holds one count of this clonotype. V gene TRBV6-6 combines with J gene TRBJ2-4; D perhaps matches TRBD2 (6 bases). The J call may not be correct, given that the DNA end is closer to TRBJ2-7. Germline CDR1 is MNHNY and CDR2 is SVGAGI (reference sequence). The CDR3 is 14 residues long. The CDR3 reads CASSLAGLTYEQYF. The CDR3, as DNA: TGTGCCAGCAGTCTGGCGGGGCTAACCTACGAGCAGTACTTC.

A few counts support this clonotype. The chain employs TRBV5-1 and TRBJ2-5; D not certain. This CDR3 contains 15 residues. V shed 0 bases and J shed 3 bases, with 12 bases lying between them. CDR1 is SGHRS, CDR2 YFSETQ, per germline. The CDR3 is CASSLGQTSKETQYF. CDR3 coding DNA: TGCGCCAGCAGCTTGGGGCAGACCTCCAAAGAGACCCAGTACTTC.

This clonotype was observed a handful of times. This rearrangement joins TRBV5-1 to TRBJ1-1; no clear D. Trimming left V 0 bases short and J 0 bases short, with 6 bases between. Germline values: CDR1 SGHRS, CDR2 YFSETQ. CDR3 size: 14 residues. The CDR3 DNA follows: TGCGCCAGCAGCTTGGCCGTCATGAACACTGAAGCTTTCTTT. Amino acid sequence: CASSLAVMNTEAFF.

DNA for the CDR3: TGTGCCATCGGTTCCCAGCTGGCAGATCAAGAGACCCAGTACTTC. Protein sequence: CAIGSQLADQETQYF. This sequence joins TRBV10-3 and TRBJ2-5; D ambiguous. Trimming removed 8 bases from V and 2 bases from J, with 18 bases in between. CDR3 length: 15 residues. The germline gives CDR1 ENHRY, CDR2 SYGVKD.